This T cell receptor beta chain is drawn from a study of T cells in localized non-small cell lung cancer. Of note for this clone: Its antigen is as yet unknown.

Generated by immunoSEQ multiplex PCR, the TCRdb table keeps only in-frame clones and is missing some. Of tens of thousands of clones listed, approximately 90% were seen once; the top ten hold around 9.9%. Study-wide results and caveats: Multi-region tumor sequencing was not done, so intratumor heterogeneity could not be excluded. A denser population of T cells in blood accompanied longer overall survival. Highest T cell clonality was seen in uninvolved adjacent lung, surpassing that measured in tumor.

This sequence originates from a woman aged 40 to 75 with stage III lung adenocarcinoma. Here the sequenced sample was peripheral blood mononuclear cells, taken before any cancer treatment.

The CDR3 reads CASRAFGGTNEKLFF. The DNA for the CDR3 is TGTGCCAGCAGGGCTTTTGGGGGGACAAATGAAAAACTGTTTTTT. V is TRBV6-1 and J is TRBJ1-4, with TRBD1 as a possible D gene (6 bases). Per the germline V gene, CDR1 is MNHNS and CDR2 is SASEGT. The CDR3 runs 15 residues. Trimming left V 6 bases short and J 5 bases short, with 16 bases between.